These 9 T cell receptor beta chains were all obtained from the same sample, sequenced in a study of blood T cell repertoires in COVID-19 (dated by TCRdb to about 2020). Receptor amplification or capture employed the immunoSEQ multiplex PCR assay. Drawn from immuneACCESS, this table holds only the in-frame rearrangements with V and J called that TCRdb kept. Clones are partly lost; checked studies trace under half to an unresolved V gene and leave the rest unexplained. For this sample there are about 200,000 clones; approximately 85% appear just once. 3% to 3.5% of the sample is taken by the ten largest. Sequencing was carried out using peripheral blood. The source of these receptors is a man aged 55 to 69 with acute or convalescent COVID-19.

The chain couples TRBV6-5 to TRBJ2-5; 7 bases align to TRBD2. Germline V CDR1 and CDR2: MNHEY, SVGAGI. The CDR3 totals 14 residues. Trimming at V came to 6 bases and at J to 1 base, leaving 5 bases not matched to a gene. CDR3 DNA sequence: TGTGCCAGCAGCAGCGGGGCGATCCAAGAGACCCAGTACTTC. This codes for CASSSGAIQETQYF.

The chain is built from TRBV4-1 and TRBJ2-4, with TRBD2 matching 7 bases. Germline V gene sequence: CDR1 MGHRA, CDR2 YSYEKL. V lost 0 bases and J lost 9; bases outside the gene matches: 2. The CDR3 covers 13 residues. The CDR3 sequence: CASSQERGGIQYF. CDR3 DNA: TGCGCCAGCAGCCAAGAACGCGGGGGCATTCAGTACTTC.

The chain has TRBV5-8 and TRBJ2-4; TRBD1 is a possible D gene (5 bases). From germline, CDR1 is SGHTS and CDR2 YDEGEE. The CDR3 extends over 15 amino acids. V lost 2 bases, J lost 1 base, and 10 bases lay in between. Here the CDR3 DNA reads TGTGCCAGCAGCTTACAGGCAGGGGCCAAAAACATTCAGTACTTC. It codes for CASSLQAGAKNIQYF. Full variable domain (missing parts from reference TRBV5-8 and TRBJ2-4): EAGVTQSPTHLIKTRGQQATLRCSPISGHTSVYWYQQALGLGLQFLLWYDEGEERNRGNFPPRFSGRQFPNYSSELNVNALELEDSALYLCASSLQAGAKNIQYFGAGTRLSVL.

The chain links TRBV6-6 to TRBJ1-4; D is perhaps TRBD1 (5 bases). This CDR3 is 14 amino acids long. V was shortened by 7 bases and J by 5 bases, with 14 bases between the two germline ends. The germline CDR1 and CDR2 sequences are MNHNY and SVGAGI (reference sequence). The CDR3 sequence is CASIPGTGNEKLFF. The CDR3 region has the DNA TGTGCCAGCATTCCCGGGACTGGGAATGAAAAACTGTTTTTT.

The chain carries TRBV28 and TRBJ2-7, with a possible D match to TRBD1 (6 bases). V lost 4 bases and J lost 3, with 16 bases in between. This CDR3 spans 15 amino acids. Germline assignment: CDR1 MDHEN and CDR2 SYDVKM. CDR3 sequence reads: CASSSRQDPYYEQYF. The CDR3 DNA is TGTGCCAGCAGTTCGAGACAGGACCCCTACTACGAGCAGTACTTC.

The chain has TRBV5-1 and TRBJ1-1, with D tentatively TRBD1 (5 bases). This CDR3 contains 18 residues. Trimming removed 1 base at V and 4 bases at J, with 23 bases between. Germline-derived CDR1 and CDR2 are SGHRS and YFSETQ. The CDR3 DNA reads as TGCGCCAGCAGCTTGTTGACCCTCTCGGGACTCTCCCCCACTGAAGCTTTCTTT. This encodes CASSLLTLSGLSPTEAFF.

The chain recombines TRBV28 with TRBJ1-1; the match to TRBD1 covers 7 bases. CDR1 and CDR2 (germline): MDHEN, SYDVKM. The CDR3 is 14 residues long. V was pared by 3 bases and J by 6 bases, with 7 bases of the junction left unmatched. In DNA, the CDR3 is TGTGCCAGCAGTTTCTACAGGGGCGTCGCTGAAGCTTTCTTT. Its translation is CASSFYRGVAEAFF.

This chain uses TRBV7-3 with TRBJ2-3; D is possibly TRBD1 (5 bases). This CDR3 is built from 16 residues. Germline V gene lookup returns CDR1 SGHTA and CDR2 FQGTGA. V lost 1 base and J lost 1, with 12 bases in between. CDR3 DNA sequence: TGTGCCAGCAGCTTAATTTCTGGGGCAGGCACAGATACGCAGTATTTT. Protein product: CASSLISGAGTDTQYF.

The CDR3 region is CASRTRVAGVGEQYF. Here the CDR3 DNA reads TGTGCCAGCAGGACAAGGGTAGCGGGAGTCGGCGAGCAGTACTTC. The rearrangement uses TRBV6-5 and TRBJ2-7; 9 bases map to TRBD2. CDR3 length equals 15 residues. The V segment lost 6 bases and the J segment 6 bases; nucleotides outside the gene matches: 12. Germline V gene data show CDR1 as MNHEY and CDR2 as SVGAGI.